A selection of T cell receptor beta chains follows, all from one sample in a study of radiotherapy plus CTLA-4 blockade in lung cancer. Generated by immunoSEQ multiplex PCR, the TCRdb table keeps only in-frame clones and is missing some. The sample carries roughly 90,000 clones, about two thirds recorded once. This sample comprised peripheral blood, obtained from a patient treated with radiotherapy plus ipilimumab. These TCRs come from a human donor with non-small cell lung cancer that progressed on radiotherapy plus ipilimumab. Both conserved end residues are part of each CDR3. A D gene is named only where the DNA matches it firmly. Rows give clone size only sometimes, using once, few, many, or a class for an expanded clone.

TRBJ2-7 | . | TRBV4-1 | . | CASSQGEQGVYEQYF | TGCGCCAGCAGCCAGGGCGAGCAGGGAGTTTACGAGCAGTACTTC
TRBJ2-2 | TRBD2 | TRBV5-1 | . | CASSDGTSGTNTGELFF | TGCGCCAGCAGCGACGGGACTAGCGGGACGAACACCGGGGAGCTGTTTTTT
TRBJ1-5 | TRBD1 | TRBV2 | . | CASSEMGQNQPQHF | TGTGCCAGCAGTGAAATGGGACAGAATCAGCCCCAGCATTTT
TRBJ2-4 | . | TRBV10-3 | few | CAISEGAKNIQYF | TGTGCCATCAGTGAAGGAGCCAAAAACATTCAGTACTTC
TRBJ2-5 | . | TRBV18 | . | CASSPPAGSETQYF | TGTGCCAGCTCACCACCGGCAGGGTCCGAGACCCAGTACTTC
TRBJ2-3 | . | TRBV19 | . | CASSIDGADTQYF | TGTGCCAGTAGTATAGACGGAGCAGATACGCAGTATTTT
TRBJ2-7 | . | TRBV18 | . | CASSPRFTGSSYEQYF | TGTGCCAGCTCACCACGTTTCACAGGGAGCTCCTACGAGCAGTACTTC
TRBJ2-1 | . | TRBV7-9 | . | CASSGSNPYNEQFF | TGTGCCAGCAGCGGGAGCAATCCCTACAATGAGCAGTTCTTC
TRBJ2-1 | TRBD2 | TRBV6-5 | . | CASSSAGGYNEQFF | TGTGCCAGCAGCTCGGCGGGAGGGTACAATGAGCAGTTCTTC
TRBJ2-7 | TRBD1 | TRBV29-1 | . | CSVEGGGNRGQYEQYF | TGCAGCGTTGAAGGAGGGGGGAACAGGGGGCAGTACGAGCAGTACTTC
TRBJ2-2 | . | TRBV4-1 | . | CASSKFPSSAAGELFF | TGCGCCAGCAGCAAATTTCCATCTTCAGCTGCCGGGGAGCTGTTTTTT
TRBJ1-5 | . | TRBV11-3 | . | CASSTRTGVAPQHF | TGTGCCAGCAGCACCAGGACGGGGGTGGCGCCCCAGCATTTT
TRBJ2-3 | . | TRBV9 | . | CASSVAGSTDTQYF | TGTGCCAGCAGCGTAGCCGGGAGCACAGATACGCAGTATTTT
TRBJ2-3 | . | TRBV5-8 | . | CASSMGGTDTQYF | TGTGCCAGCAGCATGGGTGGCACAGATACGCAGTATTTT
TRBJ1-1 | TRBD1 | TRBV6-1 | . | CASNRGQGNTEAFF | TGTGCCAGCAATCGAGGACAGGGGAACACTGAAGCTTTCTTT
TRBJ1-1 | . | TRBV6-5 | . | CASSYNSNTEAFF | TGTGCCAGCAGTTACAACTCGAACACTGAAGCTTTCTTT
TRBJ2-7 | . | TRBV10-3 | . | CAISEQHSYEQYF | TGTGCCATCAGTGAGCAACACAGCTACGAGCAGTACTTC
TRBJ2-7 | TRBD1 | TRBV9 | . | CASSKDRVHEQYF | TGTGCCAGCAGCAAAGACAGGGTCCACGAGCAGTACTTC
TRBJ2-5 | TRBD2 | TRBV5-5 | . | CASSLRLAGLQETQYF | TGTGCCAGCAGCCTTAGACTAGCGGGACTGCAAGAGACCCAGTACTTC
TRBJ1-1 | . | TRBV7-9 | . | CASSPPANSEAFF | TGTGCCAGCAGCCCTCCGGCTAACTCTGAAGCTTTCTTT
TRBJ2-5 | TRBD1 | TRBV5-1 | . | CASSLGQGAKETQYF | TGCGCCAGCAGCCTGGGACAGGGAGCCAAAGAGACCCAGTACTTC
TRBJ2-1 | . | TRBV5-1 | . | CASSLEGDYNEQFF | TGCGCCAGCAGCTTGGAGGGCGATTACAATGAGCAGTTCTTC
TRBJ1-2 | TRBD1 | TRBV18 | . | CASSPNLGTGHYGYTF | TGTGCCAGCTCACCAAATCTCGGGACAGGGCATTATGGCTACACCTTC
TRBJ2-7 | TRBD1 | TRBV6-9 | few | CASSGQGNEQYF | TGTGCCAGCAGTGGACAGGGAAACGAGCAGTACTTC